Listed below are T cell receptor beta chains from one sample, sequenced in a study of cytomegalovirus exposure and HLA in healthy donors. Only in-frame clones appear in the TCRdb table, and some are missing; sequencing was by immunoSEQ multiplex PCR. The sample holds 150,000 to 200,000 clones, around four fifths seen once. What was sequenced was PBMCs. All receptors derive from a woman aged 18-30 years in good health and CMV-seronegative. CDR3s include the opening cysteine and the closing phenylalanine or tryptophan. The D gene is left open where the match is weak. Clone size is stated in some rows and not others, as once, few, many or a class when expanded.

clone size: NA; J gene: TRBJ2-2; V gene: TRBV6-4; D gene: TRBD1; CDR3 DNA: TGTGCCAGCAGTGCCCGTCCAGGGGACAGGGCTGGGGCCGGGGAGCTGTTTTTT; CDR3 protein: CASSARPGDRAGAGELFF
clone size: NA; J gene: TRBJ1-4; V gene: TRBV18; D gene: NA; CDR3 DNA: TGTGCCAGCTCACCACAGGCCGCGGGAACTAATGAAAAACTGTTTTTT; CDR3 protein: CASSPQAAGTNEKLFF
clone size: once; J gene: TRBJ2-1; V gene: TRBV2; D gene: NA; CDR3 DNA: TGTGCCAGCAGTGTAATCAATGAGCAGTTCTTC; CDR3 protein: CASSVINEQFF
clone size: NA; J gene: TRBJ1-6; V gene: TRBV2; D gene: TRBD1; CDR3 DNA: TGTGCCAGCAGAAAGGGACAGGGGGATCCCTATAATTCACCCCTCCACTTT; CDR3 protein: CASRKGQGDPYNSPLHF
clone size: few; J gene: TRBJ1-1; V gene: TRBV18; D gene: NA; CDR3 DNA: TGTGCCAGCTCCCCCTCTTGGACTTCCGGGACACCCCCGATGAACACTGAAGCTTTCTTT; CDR3 protein: CASSPSWTSGTPPMNTEAFF
clone size: NA; J gene: TRBJ2-2; V gene: TRBV13; D gene: TRBD1; CDR3 DNA: TGTGCCAGCAGTTCGGACAGGGGCGGCGGGGAGCTGTTTTTT; CDR3 protein: CASSSDRGGGELFF
clone size: NA; J gene: TRBJ2-7; V gene: TRBV7-4; D gene: TRBD2; CDR3 DNA: TGTGCCAGCAGCTTAGCTTTTCTAGCGGGGGCGGGTTACGAGCAGTACTTC; CDR3 protein: CASSLAFLAGAGYEQYF
clone size: NA; J gene: TRBJ2-7; V gene: TRBV27; D gene: NA; CDR3 DNA: TGTGCCAGCAGTTTTAAGGGGAAGTTGGGTGAGCAGTACTTC; CDR3 protein: CASSFKGKLGEQYF
clone size: NA; J gene: TRBJ2-3; V gene: TRBV27; D gene: TRBD1; CDR3 DNA: TGTGCCAGCAGTTCCAGGACAGGGTTGGGTACGCAGTATTTT; CDR3 protein: CASSSRTGLGTQYF
clone size: NA; J gene: TRBJ2-7; V gene: TRBV18; D gene: NA; CDR3 DNA: TGTGCCAGCTCACCCTCGCAGGGCTATGGAGAGCAGTACTTC; CDR3 protein: CASSPSQGYGEQYF
clone size: NA; J gene: TRBJ2-1; V gene: TRBV11-2; D gene: TRBD2; CDR3 DNA: TGTGCCAGCAGCTTAGGACTAGCGGGGTCTGAGCAGTTCTTC; CDR3 protein: CASSLGLAGSEQFF
clone size: NA; J gene: TRBJ2-4; V gene: TRBV28; D gene: NA; CDR3 DNA: TGTGCCAGCAGTTTAATCGGGGGATTAAACAGTCAGTACTTC; CDR3 protein: CASSLIGGLNSQYF
clone size: NA; J gene: TRBJ1-1; V gene: TRBV19; D gene: NA; CDR3 DNA: TGTGCCAGTAGTATAGTGGGGCCCACTGAAGCTTTCTTT; CDR3 protein: CASSIVGPTEAFF
clone size: NA; J gene: TRBJ1-6; V gene: TRBV4-1; D gene: NA; CDR3 DNA: TGCGCCAGCAGCGACGGGGGGGGCAATAATTCACCCCTCCACTTT; CDR3 protein: CASSDGGGNNSPLHF
clone size: NA; J gene: TRBJ1-5; V gene: TRBV10-3; D gene: NA; CDR3 DNA: TGTGCCATCAGTGAGTCAGGGTGGGACAAGCATTTT; CDR3 protein: CAISESGWDKHF
clone size: few; J gene: TRBJ1-2; V gene: TRBV25-1; D gene: TRBD1; CDR3 DNA: TGTGCCAGCAGTGGGGACAGGGCAGGCTACACCTTC; CDR3 protein: CASSGDRAGYTF
clone size: NA; J gene: TRBJ2-6; V gene: TRBV19; D gene: NA; CDR3 DNA: TGTGCCAGTAGTATCGAGTACTCTGGGGCCAACGTCCTGACTTTC; CDR3 protein: CASSIEYSGANVLTF
clone size: NA; J gene: TRBJ1-4; V gene: TRBV6-5; D gene: TRBD1; CDR3 DNA: TGTGCCAGCAGTGGGCGGACAGGGGAAAATGAAAAACTGTTTTTT; CDR3 protein: CASSGRTGENEKLFF
clone size: NA; J gene: TRBJ1-1; V gene: TRBV6-5; D gene: TRBD1; CDR3 DNA: TGTGCCAGCGGGGGACAGGGGTGGGTCACTGAAGCTTTCTTT; CDR3 protein: CASGGQGWVTEAFF
clone size: once; J gene: TRBJ2-7; V gene: TRBV28; D gene: NA; CDR3 DNA: TGTGCCAGCAGTTTAGGCGGTTCCTTTTCCTACGAGCAGTACTTC; CDR3 protein: CASSLGGSFSYEQYF
clone size: NA; J gene: TRBJ2-7; V gene: TRBV30; D gene: TRBD1; CDR3 DNA: TGTGCCTGGAGTGTGGACAGGGCTCGCTCCTACGAGCAGTACTTC; CDR3 protein: CAWSVDRARSYEQYF
clone size: NA; J gene: TRBJ2-3; V gene: TRBV11-3; D gene: TRBD2; CDR3 DNA: TGTGCCAGCAGCTCCCGAAAGGGGCAGCGGGGGACAGATACGCAGTATTTT; CDR3 protein: CASSSRKGQRGTDTQYF
clone size: NA; J gene: TRBJ2-1; V gene: TRBV10-3; D gene: NA; CDR3 DNA: TGTGCCATCAGAGGCGGGACGCAGCTGAATGAGCAGTTCTTC; CDR3 protein: CAIRGGTQLNEQFF
clone size: once; J gene: TRBJ1-1; V gene: TRBV7-2; D gene: NA; CDR3 DNA: TGTGCCAGCAGCTTACACGGGCAGGGAGGTCTCACTGAAGCTTTCTTT; CDR3 protein: CASSLHGQGGLTEAFF
clone size: NA; J gene: TRBJ2-7; V gene: TRBV7-9; D gene: TRBD1; CDR3 DNA: TGTGCCAGCAGTTCTAGGACAGGCGGGCGTCAGCAGTACTTC; CDR3 protein: CASSSRTGGRQQYF
clone size: NA; J gene: TRBJ2-3; V gene: TRBV7-8; D gene: NA; CDR3 DNA: TGTGCCAGCAGCCAAACCCCAGGGGCAGATACGCAGTATTTT; CDR3 protein: CASSQTPGADTQYF
clone size: NA; J gene: TRBJ2-3; V gene: TRBV2; D gene: TRBD2; CDR3 DNA: TGTGCCAGCAGTGAAGCCGTAGCGGGGTGGGCAGATACGCAGTATTTT; CDR3 protein: CASSEAVAGWADTQYF
clone size: NA; J gene: TRBJ1-2; V gene: TRBV29-1; D gene: TRBD1; CDR3 DNA: TGCAGCGTTGAACGAGACAGGGGATCTGGCTATGGCTACACCTTC; CDR3 protein: CSVERDRGSGYGYTF
clone size: NA; J gene: TRBJ2-1; V gene: TRBV9; D gene: TRBD2; CDR3 DNA: TGTGCCAGCAGCGTAGGTGGCGGGGGGCCTTACAATGAGCAGTTCTTC; CDR3 protein: CASSVGGGGPYNEQFF
clone size: few; J gene: TRBJ2-7; V gene: TRBV15; D gene: TRBD1; CDR3 DNA: TGTGCCACCAGCAGAGATCGCGGGACAGGTTCCTACGAGCAGTACTTC; CDR3 protein: CATSRDRGTGSYEQYF
clone size: once; J gene: TRBJ1-6; V gene: TRBV19; D gene: NA; CDR3 DNA: TGTGCCAGTTCCAGTCAGGGAAGGGGATCACCCCTCCACTTT; CDR3 protein: CASSSQGRGSPLHF
clone size: NA; J gene: TRBJ1-6; V gene: TRBV5-1; D gene: TRBD1; CDR3 DNA: TGCGCCAGCAGCCAGACAGGGGGCGGGGGATCGCCCCTCCACTTT; CDR3 protein: CASSQTGGGGSPLHF
clone size: NA; J gene: TRBJ2-7; V gene: TRBV2; D gene: TRBD1; CDR3 DNA: TGTGCCAGCAGTGAACCTGGGACAGGGGGCTCCTACGAGCAGTACTTC; CDR3 protein: CASSEPGTGGSYEQYF
clone size: NA; J gene: TRBJ1-4; V gene: TRBV28; D gene: NA; CDR3 DNA: TGTGCCAGCAGCCCCTTGGAGGGGCGCCCAGCCCAAAATGAAAAACTGTTTTTT; CDR3 protein: CASSPLEGRPAQNEKLFF
clone size: NA; J gene: TRBJ1-2; V gene: TRBV30; D gene: NA; CDR3 DNA: TGTGCCTCTGGGGCAGGAACGGATAATTTGCTAGTGGGTGGCTACACCTTC; CDR3 protein: CASGAGTDNLLVGGYTF
clone size: NA; J gene: TRBJ2-7; V gene: TRBV27; D gene: TRBD2; CDR3 DNA: TGTGCCAGCAGTCCCTTACTGGCTAGCGGCTCCTACGAGCAGTACTTC; CDR3 protein: CASSPLLASGSYEQYF
clone size: NA; J gene: TRBJ1-5; V gene: TRBV30; D gene: TRBD1; CDR3 DNA: TGCGCCTGGAGTGGCGCAGGGGGCAACAATCAGCCCCAGCATTTT; CDR3 protein: CAWSGAGGNNQPQHF
clone size: NA; J gene: TRBJ1-5; V gene: TRBV2; D gene: NA; CDR3 DNA: TGTGCCAGCAGGAGGGACATAAATCAGCCCCAGCATTTT; CDR3 protein: CASRRDINQPQHF
clone size: once; J gene: TRBJ2-4; V gene: TRBV6-1; D gene: NA; CDR3 DNA: TGTGCCAGCAGTGCCGGGGGTGGGCTAGCCAAAAACATTCAGTACTTC; CDR3 protein: CASSAGGGLAKNIQYF
clone size: NA; J gene: TRBJ1-1; V gene: TRBV2; D gene: NA; CDR3 DNA: TGTGCCAGCAGTTTTCACAGGGATGGGACTGAAGCTTTCTTT; CDR3 protein: CASSFHRDGTEAFF
clone size: NA; J gene: TRBJ1-5; V gene: TRBV7-2; D gene: TRBD1; CDR3 DNA: TGTGCCAGCAGCTTAGGGACAGGGAATCAGCCCCAGCATTTT; CDR3 protein: CASSLGTGNQPQHF
clone size: NA; J gene: TRBJ1-1; V gene: TRBV25-1; D gene: NA; CDR3 DNA: TGTGCCAGCCGTCGGGGGGGGTTCACTGAAGCTTTCTTT; CDR3 protein: CASRRGGFTEAFF
clone size: NA; J gene: TRBJ2-3; V gene: TRBV6-4; D gene: TRBD1; CDR3 DNA: TGTGCCAGCAGTGACTCGCCGACAGGGGGAGATACGCAGTATTTT; CDR3 protein: CASSDSPTGGDTQYF
clone size: NA; J gene: TRBJ1-2; V gene: TRBV6-1; D gene: NA; CDR3 DNA: TGTGCCAGCAGTCAACAGGGCTATGGCTACACCTTC; CDR3 protein: CASSQQGYGYTF
clone size: NA; J gene: TRBJ1-2; V gene: TRBV5-5; D gene: NA; CDR3 DNA: TGTGCCAGCAGCTTGGCGGGTCCCGTTAACTATGGCTACACCTTC; CDR3 protein: CASSLAGPVNYGYTF
clone size: NA; J gene: TRBJ1-2; V gene: TRBV19; D gene: NA; CDR3 DNA: TGTGCCACTCTAGGGGGGGCGTACTATGGCTACACCTTC; CDR3 protein: CATLGGAYYGYTF
clone size: few; J gene: TRBJ1-1; V gene: TRBV2; D gene: NA; CDR3 DNA: TGTGCCTCATATGAGGCAGGGGCTCTCGGCACTGAAGCTTTCTTT; CDR3 protein: CASYEAGALGTEAFF
clone size: NA; J gene: TRBJ2-7; V gene: TRBV6-6; D gene: NA; CDR3 DNA: TGTGCCAGCAGTTACTCCGAGGGGGTTTCCTACGAGCAGTACTTC; CDR3 protein: CASSYSEGVSYEQYF
clone size: NA; J gene: TRBJ2-3; V gene: TRBV5-1; D gene: TRBD1; CDR3 DNA: TGCGCCAGCAGCTTCAGGGGACAGGGTGGAACAGATACGCAGTATTTT; CDR3 protein: CASSFRGQGGTDTQYF
clone size: NA; J gene: TRBJ1-2; V gene: TRBV4-1; D gene: TRBD1; CDR3 DNA: TGCGCCAGCAGCCATCCACGTACACAGGGGCCTTCCTATGGCTACACCTTC; CDR3 protein: CASSHPRTQGPSYGYTF
clone size: NA; J gene: TRBJ2-1; V gene: TRBV9; D gene: TRBD2; CDR3 DNA: TGTGCCAGCAGCGGACTAGCGGGGGGCAATGAGCAGTTCTTC; CDR3 protein: CASSGLAGGNEQFF
clone size: NA; J gene: TRBJ1-1; V gene: TRBV29-1; D gene: NA; CDR3 DNA: TGCAGCATGAAGCGGGGCAGCTTTGAAGCTTTCTTT; CDR3 protein: CSMKRGSFEAFF
clone size: NA; J gene: TRBJ2-2; V gene: TRBV5-1; D gene: NA; CDR3 DNA: TGCGCCAGCAGCTCGGGACTGAACACCGGGGAGCTGTTTTTT; CDR3 protein: CASSSGLNTGELFF
clone size: NA; J gene: TRBJ2-7; V gene: TRBV2; D gene: TRBD1; CDR3 DNA: TGTGCCAGCAGACAGGGGTCCTACGAGCAGTACTTC; CDR3 protein: CASRQGSYEQYF
clone size: NA; J gene: TRBJ1-4; V gene: TRBV4-1; D gene: NA; CDR3 DNA: TGCGCCAGCAGCCGAGGCAAAATGGCAACTAATGAAAAACTGTTTTTT; CDR3 protein: CASSRGKMATNEKLFF